Listed below are T cell receptor beta chains from one sample, sequenced in a study of control samples from healthy donors and cancer patients. Only in-frame clones appear in the TCRdb table, and some are missing; sequencing was by immunoSEQ multiplex PCR. The repertoire has about 150,000 clones, 94% of them found once; the top ten carry approximately 5.5%. Sequences were obtained from blood. The source of these receptors is a man in his forties in good health. CDR3s include the opening cysteine and the closing phenylalanine or tryptophan. D genes are given only for firm matches. The listing skips clone size in some rows; elsewhere it reads once, few, many or a size class.

j_gene | abundance | d_gene | v_gene | CDR3aa | CDR3nt
TRBJ2-7 | - | - | TRBV11-2 | CASTPGSYEQYF | TGTGCCAGCACCCCTGGGTCCTACGAGCAGTACTTC
TRBJ2-7 | - | - | TRBV28 | CASSLWAREQYF | TGTGCCAGCAGTTTATGGGCCAGGGAGCAGTACTTC
TRBJ1-5 | - | - | TRBV7-2 | CASSLGLNQPQHF | TGTGCCAGCAGCTTGGGACTCAATCAGCCCCAGCATTTT
TRBJ2-7 | - | TRBD2 | TRBV18 | CASSPRTSGGARIEQYF | TGTGCCAGCTCACCCCGGACTAGCGGGGGTGCCCGGATTGAGCAGTACTTC
TRBJ1-3 | - | - | TRBV6-5 | CASTSQGFSGNTIYF | TGTGCCAGCACTTCCCAGGGGTTCTCTGGAAACACCATATATTTT
TRBJ2-6 | - | - | TRBV5-1 | CASSLPAVNSGANVLTF | TGCGCCAGCAGCTTGCCAGCGGTCAACTCTGGGGCCAACGTCCTGACTTTC
TRBJ1-4 | - | - | TRBV10-2 | CASGRQATNEKLFF | TGCGCCAGCGGTAGACAGGCAACTAATGAAAAACTGTTTTTT
TRBJ1-5 | - | - | TRBV19 | CASSIVGTNSNQPQHF | TGTGCCAGTAGTATAGTGGGCACGAATAGCAATCAGCCCCAGCATTTT
TRBJ1-1 | - | - | TRBV6-5 | CACEGVFTEAFF | TGTGCCTGCGAGGGGGTCTTCACTGAAGCTTTCTTT
TRBJ2-3 | - | - | TRBV12-3/TRBV12-4 | CASSVPRDTQYF | TGTGCCAGCAGTGTCCCCAGAGATACGCAGTATTTT
TRBJ1-6 | - | - | TRBV18 | CASSPSQTGSPLHF | TGTGCCAGCTCACCTTCTCAAACGGGATCACCCCTCCACTTT
TRBJ2-2 | - | - | TRBV19 | CASSIGGVGELFF | TGTGCCAGTAGTATAGGGGGCGTCGGGGAGCTGTTTTTT
TRBJ1-2 | once | - | TRBV5-1 | CASSLGGRELYGYTF | TGCGCCAGCAGCTTGGGGGGCAGGGAACTCTATGGCTACACCTTC
TRBJ1-2 | - | TRBD1 | TRBV5-1 | CASSLGTGNYGYTF | TGCGCCAGCAGCTTGGGGACAGGGAACTATGGCTACACCTTC
TRBJ1-1 | - | TRBD1 | TRBV2 | CASSVKGGTGVNTEAFF | TGTGCCAGCAGTGTAAAGGGGGGGACAGGGGTGAACACTGAAGCTTTCTTT
TRBJ1-1 | - | TRBD1 | TRBV5-1 | CASSSETGWHTEAFF | TGCGCCAGCAGCTCGGAGACAGGGTGGCACACTGAAGCTTTCTTT
TRBJ2-5 | - | - | TRBV18 | CASSPLTGMQETQYF | TGTGCCAGCTCACCTTTGACAGGAATGCAAGAGACCCAGTACTTC
TRBJ2-4 | few | - | TRBV4-1 | CASSQDRERMRGLAKNIQYF | TGCGCCAGCAGCCAAGATCGGGAGCGCATGAGGGGTCTAGCCAAAAACATTCAGTACTTC
TRBJ2-7 | - | TRBD1 | TRBV11-2 | CASSAWAGGYEQYF | TGTGCCAGCAGCGCCTGGGCAGGGGGCTACGAGCAGTACTTC
TRBJ1-2 | once | TRBD1 | TRBV24-1 | CATGDRTYGYTF | TGTGCCACCGGGGACAGGACCTATGGCTACACCTTC
TRBJ2-7 | - | - | TRBV29-1 | CSVEAGSYEQYF | TGCAGCGTTGAGGCGGGGTCCTACGAGCAGTACTTC
TRBJ1-1 | - | - | TRBV10-1 | CASSSALNTEAFF | TGCGCCAGCAGTTCCGCATTGAACACTGAAGCTTTCTTT
TRBJ1-2 | once | TRBD1 | TRBV19 | CASSFPTGRYGYTF | TGTGCCAGTAGTTTCCCGACAGGGAGGTACGGCTACACCTTC
TRBJ2-7 | - | - | TRBV4-1 | CASSQDPRDTAYEQYF | TGCGCCAGCAGCCAAGATCCAAGGGACACGGCCTACGAGCAGTACTTC
TRBJ2-2 | - | - | TRBV6-4 | CASREQGYTGELFF | TGTGCCAGCAGGGAACAGGGTTACACCGGGGAGCTGTTTTTT
TRBJ1-1 | - | - | TRBV6-1 | CASSELRTTEAFF | TGTGCCAGCAGTGAACTCCGGACCACTGAAGCTTTCTTT
TRBJ1-6 | - | - | TRBV28 | CASSLWVVRSPLHF | TGTGCCAGCAGTTTATGGGTGGTTCGTTCACCCCTCCACTTT
TRBJ2-2 | - | - | TRBV14 | CASSRPYGELFF | TGTGCCAGCAGCCGGCCGTACGGGGAGCTGTTTTTT
TRBJ1-6 | - | TRBD1 | TRBV18 | CASSPRTGGMALHF | TGTGCCAGCTCACCCCGGACAGGGGGCATGGCCCTCCACTTT
TRBJ1-2 | - | TRBD1 | TRBV7-2 | CASSTIRGSDYYGYTF | TGTGCCAGCAGCACCATCAGGGGGTCAGATTACTATGGCTACACCTTC
TRBJ1-1 | - | - | TRBV15 | CATSRDRGSTEAFF | TGTGCCACCAGCAGAGATCGGGGAAGTACTGAAGCTTTCTTT
TRBJ2-1 | - | - | TRBV19 | CASDSDGDLYNEQFF | TGTGCCAGTGACTCAGACGGGGATCTCTACAATGAGCAGTTCTTC
TRBJ2-1 | - | TRBD1 | TRBV28 | CASSLTGGVNEQFF | TGTGCCAGCAGTTTGACAGGGGGTGTCAATGAGCAGTTCTTC
TRBJ1-1 | - | - | TRBV7-9 | CASSPPGGRGATEAFF | TGTGCCAGCAGCCCCCCTGGGGGACGGGGGGCCACTGAAGCTTTCTTT
TRBJ1-2 | - | - | TRBV28 | CASSSPGGYYGYTF | TGTGCCAGCAGTTCCCCCGGTGGCTACTATGGCTACACCTTC
TRBJ2-3 | - | - | TRBV5-1 | CASSPSTDTQYF | TGCGCCAGCAGCCCCAGCACAGATACGCAGTATTTT
TRBJ1-1 | - | - | TRBV7-9 | CASSLEGGTTEAFF | TGTGCCAGCAGCTTAGAGGGCGGGACCACTGAAGCTTTCTTT
TRBJ1-6 | - | TRBD1 | TRBV27 | CASSVTGSRLHF | TGTGCCAGCAGTGTGACAGGGTCGCGCCTCCACTTT
TRBJ1-6 | - | - | TRBV19 | CASSQREVSPLHF | TGTGCCAGTAGCCAAAGGGAAGTATCACCCCTCCACTTT
TRBJ2-1 | - | - | TRBV10-2 | CASSIREGSGEFF | TGCGCCAGCAGTATTAGAGAGGGGTCCGGGGAGTTCTTC
TRBJ1-2 | - | - | TRBV6-5 | CASRTHGYGYTF | TGTGCCAGCAGAACCCACGGATATGGCTACACCTTC
TRBJ2-7 | - | - | TRBV5-1 | CASSPGGVRAYEQYF | TGCGCCAGCAGCCCCGGCGGGGTCCGGGCCTACGAGCAGTACTTC
TRBJ1-2 | - | - | TRBV6-1 | CASSESVRGAGYTF | TGTGCCAGCAGTGAATCCGTCCGGGGAGCAGGCTACACCTTC
TRBJ1-5 | - | - | TRBV28 | CASGDQPQHF | TGTGCCAGCGGGGATCAGCCCCAGCATTTT
TRBJ2-7 | - | - | TRBV19 | CASSVGARNEQYF | TGTGCCAGTAGTGTGGGGGCTCGCAACGAGCAGTACTTC
TRBJ2-5 | - | - | TRBV6-2/TRBV6-3 | CASSYSKDTQETQYF | TGTGCCAGCAGTTACTCGAAAGACACCCAAGAGACCCAGTACTTC
TRBJ2-3 | - | TRBD2 | TRBV5-6 | CASSLAGWGGENTDTQYF | TGTGCCAGCAGCTTGGCAGGTTGGGGAGGGGAAAACACAGATACGCAGTATTTT
TRBJ1-2 | - | - | TRBV9 | CASSRQADYGYTF | TGTGCCAGCAGCCGGCAGGCGGACTATGGCTACACCTTC
TRBJ1-4 | - | - | TRBV18 | CASSPRELQSPTNEKLFF | TGTGCCAGCTCACCACGGGAGCTGCAGTCCCCAACTAATGAAAAACTGTTTTTT
TRBJ1-6 | - | TRBD1 | TRBV20-1 | CSASPPGWGPGQGLMTLHF | TGCAGTGCTAGTCCCCCGGGGTGGGGCCCGGGACAGGGACTTATGACCCTCCACTTT
TRBJ1-1 | - | - | TRBV18 | CASSPPVSSGPTEAFF | TGTGCCAGCTCACCACCGGTCTCCTCGGGCCCCACTGAAGCTTTCTTT
TRBJ1-1 | - | - | TRBV29-1 | CSVCRGGVNTEAFF | TGCAGCGTTTGTAGGGGCGGAGTGAACACTGAAGCTTTCTTT
TRBJ1-1 | - | TRBD1 | TRBV7-9 | CASSLAQGGTLNTEAFF | TGTGCCAGCAGCTTAGCACAGGGGGGCACTCTGAACACTGAAGCTTTCTTT
TRBJ2-6 | - | TRBD2 | TRBV18 | CASSPRGLAGRSGANVLTF | TGTGCCAGCTCACCAAGGGGTCTAGCGGGCCGCTCTGGGGCCAACGTCCTGACTTTC
TRBJ2-7 | - | TRBD1 | TRBV11-2 | CASSLAPPRDRAIHEQYF | TGTGCCAGCAGCTTAGCCCCACCCCGGGACAGGGCAATCCACGAGCAGTACTTC
TRBJ2-7 | once | - | TRBV30 | CAWSVGRSYEQYF | TGTGCCTGGAGTGTCGGGCGGTCCTACGAGCAGTACTTC
TRBJ2-3 | - | TRBD1 | TRBV28 | CASRSPRDRIQYF | TGTGCCAGCAGGTCCCCCCGGGACAGGATACAGTATTTT
TRBJ2-7 | - | TRBD1 | TRBV3-1/TRBV3-2 | CASSPGTGTYEQYF | TGTGCCAGCAGCCCCGGGACAGGGACCTACGAGCAGTACTTC
TRBJ2-2 | - | - | TRBV7-9 | CASSPPRGEVTGELFF | TGTGCCAGCAGCCCCCCGAGAGGGGAGGTCACCGGGGAGCTGTTTTTT